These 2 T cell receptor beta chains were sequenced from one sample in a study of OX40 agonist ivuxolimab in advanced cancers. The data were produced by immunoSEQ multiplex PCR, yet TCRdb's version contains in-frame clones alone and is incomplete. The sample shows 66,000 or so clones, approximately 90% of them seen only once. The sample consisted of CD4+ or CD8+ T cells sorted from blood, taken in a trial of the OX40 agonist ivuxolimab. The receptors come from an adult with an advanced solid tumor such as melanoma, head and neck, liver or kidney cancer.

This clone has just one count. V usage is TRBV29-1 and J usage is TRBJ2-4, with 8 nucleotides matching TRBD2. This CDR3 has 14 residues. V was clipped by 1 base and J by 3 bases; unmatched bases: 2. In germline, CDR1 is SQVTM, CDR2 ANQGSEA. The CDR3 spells CSVEGAGGKNIQYF. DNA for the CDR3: TGCAGCGTTGAAGGGGCGGGGGGCAAAAACATTCAGTACTTC.

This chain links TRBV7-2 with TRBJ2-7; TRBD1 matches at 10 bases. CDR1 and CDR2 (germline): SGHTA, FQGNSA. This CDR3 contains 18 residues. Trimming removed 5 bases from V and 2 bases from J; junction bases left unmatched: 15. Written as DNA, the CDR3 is TGTGCCAGCAGCCTAAAATGGGGACAGGGGACACGAACCTACGAGCAGTACTTC. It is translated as CASSLKWGQGTRTYEQYF. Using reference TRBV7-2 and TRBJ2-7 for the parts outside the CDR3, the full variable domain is GAGVSQSPSNKVTEKGKDVELRCDPISGHTALYWYRQSLGQGLEFLIYFQGNSAPDKSGLPSDRFSAERTGGSVSTLTIQRTQQEDSAVYLCASSLKWGQGTRTYEQYFGPGTRLTVT.